The clone carrying this T cell receptor (delta chain) was found a few times. The protein given by TCRdb reflects a much larger clone and differs at residue 3 from this DNA's translation, likely from a read error; the protein shown is the DNA's translation. TCRdb re-analyzed the RT-PCR reads via CATT. This table has over 3,000 delta-chain clones, more than 1.5% appearing once. This sample stems from a study of gamma-delta T cells after stem cell transplantation. The TCR originated in a human donor. It is not recorded whose cells these are; they may come from a transplant donor. Specimen: gamma-delta T cells.

CDR3 amino acids: CARDTGGYSWDTRQMFF. As DNA, the CDR3 is TGTGCCCGTGACACTGGGGGATACTCCTGGGACACCCGACAGATGTTTTTC. J is TRDJ3 and V is TRDV2; 11 bases match TRDD3. The CDR3 spans 17 residues. Germline values: CDR1 GEAIGNYY, CDR2 EKD.